Following are 25 T cell receptor beta chains from one sample sequenced in a study of lymphopenia after photon versus proton radiotherapy. This table comes from immunoSEQ multiplex PCR, and its TCRdb copy is limited to in-frame clones, with some not included. The repertoire includes 150,000 to 200,000 clones, around 85% of them detected once, and less than 6% sits in the top ten. This specimen was peripheral blood, taken from a patient treated with photon-based radiotherapy. These receptors originate from a man between 45 and 60 years old with gastric cancer.

This clone was detected once. This chain links TRBV14 with TRBJ2-7; D perhaps matches TRBD1 (5 bases). Trimming pared 2 bases from V and 0 bases from J, leaving 11 bases between. This CDR3 comprises 15 residues. Germline lookup yields CDR1 SGHDN and CDR2 FVKESK. The CDR3: CASSQKGLNSYEQYF. CDR3 bases: TGTGCCAGCAGCCAAAAGGGGTTAAACTCCTACGAGCAGTACTTC.

The rearrangement joins TRBV4-1 to TRBJ2-7; a possible D gene is TRBD2 (5 bases). V was clipped by 4 bases and J by 2 bases, with 15 bases between them. CDR3 size: 15 residues. In germline, CDR1 is MGHRA, CDR2 YSYEKL. Here the CDR3 reads CASSLSHGSPYEQYF. The CDR3 DNA is TGCGCCAGCAGCCTTTCCCATGGGAGCCCCTACGAGCAGTACTTC.

V is TRBV5-1 and J is TRBJ1-3; no reliable D call. Germline CDR1 and CDR2: SGHRS and YFSETQ. V shed 4 bases and J shed 4 bases, with 6 bases lying between them. This CDR3 spans 12 amino acids. DNA for the CDR3: TGCGCCAGCAGCATAGGAGGAAACACCATATATTTT. Its protein product is CASSIGGNTIYF.

The chain couples TRBV20-1 to TRBJ2-3; D is unclear. Looked up from germline, CDR1 is DFQATT and CDR2 is SNEGSKA (reference sequence). This CDR3 has 11 amino acids. Trimming removed 3 bases at V and 5 bases at J, with 6 bases between. CDR3 sequence reads: CSASVGDTQYF. Here the CDR3 DNA reads TGCAGTGCTAGTGTGGGAGATACGCAGTATTTT.

The chain joins TRBV6-1 to TRBJ1-1, with D possibly matching TRBD1 (5 bases). Germline-derived CDR1 and CDR2 are MNHNS and SASEGT. The CDR3 consists of 15 residues. The V and J ends lost 1 base and 0 bases respectively, with 9 bases between them. The CDR3 nucleotides are TGTGCCAGCAGTGAAGACGGGGACCTGAACACTGAAGCTTTCTTT. Amino acid sequence: CASSEDGDLNTEAFF.

J is TRBJ1-1 and V is TRBV19, with D perhaps matching TRBD1 (5 bases). This CDR3 contains 12 residues. Germline V gene sequence: CDR1 LNHDA, CDR2 SQIVND (reference sequence). V was shortened by 6 bases and J by 2 bases, with 7 bases between the two germline ends. This chain's CDR3 is CASRDSNTEAFF. CDR3 DNA: TGTGCCAGTAGAGACAGCAACACTGAAGCTTTCTTT.

The rearrangement links TRBV5-1 to TRBJ2-3, with D perhaps matching TRBD1 or TRBD2 (5 bases each). With 3 bases removed from V and 2 bases from J, the gap between germline ends came to 19 bases. This CDR3 has 17 amino acids. Looked up from germline, CDR1 is SGHRS and CDR2 is YFSETQ. CDR3 DNA: TGCGCCAGCAGCTGGGGGTGGGGATCTGCGTACACAGATACGCAGTATTTT. Encoded protein: CASSWGWGSAYTDTQYF.

This chain uses TRBV7-9 with TRBJ2-1, with a possible D match to TRBD2 (5 bases). The CDR3 extends over 18 amino acids. Germline assignment: CDR1 SEHNR and CDR2 FQNEAQ (reference sequence). Trimming left V 5 bases short and J 0 bases short, with 20 bases between. The CDR3 coding sequence is TGTGCCAGCAGCCCCACTATAGCGAAAAAGGACTCCTACAATGAGCAGTTCTTC. This sequence encodes CASSPTIAKKDSYNEQFF.

Regarding this clone: Distinct nucleotide sequences in the sample also encode this CDR3. The rearrangement joins TRBV11-2 to TRBJ2-1; D is unresolved. The germline V gene encodes CDR1 SGHAT and CDR2 FQNNGV. V lost 0 bases, J lost 4 bases, and 4 bases lay in between. This CDR3 has 13 amino acids. This CDR3 reads CASSLETYNEQFF. As DNA, the CDR3 is TGTGCCAGCAGCTTAGAAACTTACAATGAGCAGTTCTTC.

The V and J genes are TRBV6-4 and TRBJ2-1; 9 positions match TRBD2. The V gene's germline CDR1 is MRHNA and CDR2 SNTAGT. This CDR3 contains 14 residues. Losses at the gene ends were 9 bases for V and 13 bases for J; bases not matched to a gene: 16. The CDR3 coding sequence is TGTGCCAGTAGAGCGCAAAGACTAGCGGAACCCCAGTTCTTC. It encodes CASRAQRLAEPQFF.

This chain joins TRBV19 and TRBJ1-4; possible D gene TRBD1, 5 bases. Germline lookup yields CDR1 LNHDA and CDR2 SQIVND (reference sequence). V lost 1 base and J lost 4, with 13 bases in between. The CDR3 extends over 16 amino acids. CDR3 region: CASSIGGHPGNEKLFF. As DNA, the CDR3 is TGTGCCAGTAGTATAGGCGGACATCCCGGTAATGAAAAACTGTTTTTT.

The rearrangement joins TRBV7-9 to TRBJ1-1, with no clear D. This CDR3 spans 11 amino acids. Trimming pared 3 bases from V and 8 bases from J, leaving 7 bases between. Germline CDR1 is SEHNR and CDR2 is FQNEAQ (reference sequence). CDR3: CASSFDSEAFF. CDR3 coding DNA: TGTGCCAGCAGCTTTGACTCGGAAGCTTTCTTT.

The J gene is TRBJ2-3, the V gene TRBV13; TRBD2 aligns across 7 bases. J was trimmed by 0 bases and V by 0 bases; bases with no gene match: 6. Germline assignment: CDR1 PRHDT and CDR2 FYEKMQ (reference sequence). CDR3 length: 17 residues. CDR3 sequence: CASSLGSLAASTDTQYF. CDR3 coding DNA: TGTGCCAGCAGCTTAGGCTCTCTAGCGGCTAGCACAGATACGCAGTATTTT.

The J gene is TRBJ1-2, the V gene TRBV6-1; 8 bases line up with TRBD1. The length of the CDR3 is 13 residues. Looked up from germline, CDR1 is MNHNS and CDR2 is SASEGT. V shed 8 bases and J 6 bases; nucleotides not matched to a gene: 8. The CDR3 DNA follows: TGTGCCAGCTCTCAGGGGGCCTTGGATGGCTACACCTTC. It specifies CASSQGALDGYTF.

The chain has TRBV5-1 and TRBJ2-3, with 7 bases matching TRBD2. Germline-derived CDR1 and CDR2 are SGHRS and YFSETQ. The CDR3 is 15 amino acids. With V trimmed by 6 bases and J by 2 bases, 9 bases remained unmatched. The CDR3 bases are TGCGCCAGCAATTGGGCGGGGGATTTCACAGATACGCAGTATTTT. This sequence encodes CASNWAGDFTDTQYF.

The chain joins TRBV5-5 to TRBJ2-7; D call uncertain. Germline assignment: CDR1 SGHKS and CDR2 YYEKEE (reference sequence). V lost 0 bases and J 0 bases, leaving 13 bases between the germline ends. The CDR3 covers 16 residues. The CDR3 here is CASSLALTATSYEQYF. The CDR3 nucleotides read TGTGCCAGCAGCTTGGCGCTCACAGCTACCTCCTACGAGCAGTACTTC.

The DNA for the CDR3 is TGTGCCAGCAGACGAGCAGGGGTCTCCTACAATGAGCAGTTCTTC. Translation gives CASRRAGVSYNEQFF. The chain recombines TRBV11-2 with TRBJ2-1; maybe TRBD1 (6 bases). CDR3 length: 15 amino acids. Germline loops: CDR1 SGHAT, CDR2 FQNNGV. V lost 6 bases and J 0 bases, leaving 12 bases between the germline ends. Complete variable domain (other parts from reference TRBV11-2 and TRBJ2-1): EAGVAQSPRYKIIEKRQSVAFWCNPISGHATLYWYQQILGQGPKLLIQFQNNGVVDDSQLPKDRFSAERLKGVDSTLKIQPAKLEDSAVYLCASRRAGVSYNEQFFGPGTRLTVL.

This clone appeared once. V is TRBV28 and J is TRBJ2-5, with 10 bases lining up with TRBD2. Germline loops: CDR1 MDHEN, CDR2 SYDVKM. V dropped 3 bases and J dropped 2; count of bases not matched to a gene: 12. This CDR3 region has 18 residues. CDR3 nucleotides: TGTGCCAGCAGTTTCGGACTAGCGGCGAACTGGGGGCAAGAGACCCAGTACTTC. It codes for CASSFGLAANWGQETQYF. Full variable domain (remainder filled in from reference TRBV28 and TRBJ2-5): DVKVTQSSRYLVKRTGEKVFLECVQDMDHENMFWYRQDPGLGLRLIYFSYDVKMKEKGDIPEGYSVSREKKERFSLILESASTNQTSMYLCASSFGLAANWGQETQYFGPGTRLLVL.

The chain carries TRBV6-5 and TRBJ1-2, with 9 nucleotides matching TRBD1. The germline V gene has CDR1 MNHEY and CDR2 SVGAGI. V was pared by 6 bases and J by 5 bases, with 7 bases of the junction left unmatched. CDR3 length equals 14 residues. CDR3 nucleotides: TGTGCCAGCAGGTATACAGGGGGCGCTTATGGCTACACCTTC. It encodes CASRYTGGAYGYTF.

The chain combines TRBV6-6 with TRBJ1-5; TRBD1 aligns across 10 bases. The CDR3 totals 16 residues. The germline CDR1 and CDR2 sequences are MNHNY and SVGAGI (reference sequence). Trimming took 6 bases from V and 1 from J; bases not matched to a gene: 6. The CDR3: CASRHSGQGSNQPQHF. CDR3 sequence (DNA): TGTGCCAGCAGACATTCGGGACAGGGGAGCAATCAGCCCCAGCATTTT.

The chain is built from TRBV28 and TRBJ2-2, with a possible D match to TRBD1 (5 bases). Germline V gene lookup returns CDR1 MDHEN and CDR2 SYDVKM. The CDR3 is made up of 16 amino acids. Trimming removed 7 bases from V and 7 bases from J, with 22 bases in between. This CDR3 reads CASTKTVPGLVGELFF. The CDR3, as DNA: TGTGCCAGCACTAAAACGGTGCCAGGGCTGGTCGGGGAGCTGTTTTTT.

This chain connects TRBV5-1 to TRBJ2-7; 10 bases are shared with TRBD2. The CDR3 is 18 amino acids. CDR1 is SGHRS, CDR2 YFSETQ, per germline. Losses at the gene ends were 4 bases for V and 2 bases for J; bases not matched to a gene: 15. In DNA form, the CDR3 reads TGCGCCAGCAGCCCGAGCGGGGGCACTAGCGGGGAAACCTACGAGCAGTACTTC. The encoded protein is CASSPSGGTSGETYEQYF. Looking up the rest from reference TRBV5-1 and TRBJ2-7 gives the full variable domain: KAGVTQTPRYLIKTRGQQVTLSCSPISGHRSVSWYQQTPGQGLQFLFEYFSETQRNKGNFPGRFSGRQFSNSRSEMNVSTLELGDSALYLCASSPSGGTSGETYEQYFGPGTRLTVT.

The rearrangement joins TRBV5-1 to TRBJ2-2; D assignment may be TRBD1 or TRBD2 (6 bases each). Between the trimmed V and J ends, which lost 0 bases and 6 bases, there was a span of 18 bases. Germline CDR1 reads SGHRS; CDR2 reads YFSETQ. This CDR3 has 17 amino acids. Written as DNA, the CDR3 is TGCGCCAGCAGCTTGGGCCCCGGCAGGGGAGGCCCCGGGGAGCTGTTTTTT. Translating gives CASSLGPGRGGPGELFF.

The rearrangement links TRBV7-3 to TRBJ2-3, with D perhaps given as TRBD1 or TRBD2 (5 bases each). Germline-derived CDR1 and CDR2 are SGHTA and FQGTGA. V gave up 2 bases and J gave up 6 bases, with 15 bases separating them. This CDR3 has 15 amino acids. In DNA form, the CDR3 reads TGTGCCAGCAGCTTACAGGCAGGGAGCCGGGATACGCAGTATTTT. This encodes CASSLQAGSRDTQYF.

This clone has only one observation. This chain joins TRBV7-9 and TRBJ1-5; possibly TRBD1 for D (6 bases). Germline-derived CDR1 and CDR2 are SEHNR and FQNEAQ (reference sequence). V lost 1 base and J lost 6, with 10 bases in between. There are 14 residues in the CDR3. CDR3 sequence reads: CASSLEGEGQPQHF. The CDR3 DNA sequence: TGTGCCAGCAGCTTAGAGGGGGAGGGTCAGCCCCAGCATTTT.